The 10 T cell receptor beta chains below were found in one sample sequenced in a study of T cells after posttransplantation cyclophosphamide. The method was immunoSEQ multiplex PCR; TCRdb's version includes in-frame clones alone and lacks a portion of them. Singletons are absent from the sample, which has 38,000 or so clones. Input material: PBMCs. The origin of the receptors is a man in his fifties in good health, CMV-negative, and a related stem cell transplant donor.

Many counts were recorded for this clone. The J gene is TRBJ2-3, the V gene TRBV5-4, with 9 bases that match TRBD2. Germline-derived CDR1 and CDR2 are SGHNT and YYREEE (reference sequence). V lost 3 bases, J lost 5 bases, and 7 bases stayed unmatched. The CDR3 consists of 15 residues. As DNA, the CDR3 is TGTGCCAGCAGCTCCCATAGCGGGAGTGTAGATACGCAGTATTTT. Its translation is CASSSHSGSVDTQYF.

At least ten counts were recorded for this clone. The chain employs TRBV7-2 and TRBJ1-2; TRBD1 matches at 11 bases. J lost 7 bases, V lost 5 bases, and 9 bases had no gene match. The CDR3 consists of 15 residues. Per the germline V gene, CDR1 is SGHTA and CDR2 is FQGNSA. The CDR3 reads CASSVTAGTGGGYTF. As DNA, the CDR3 is TGTGCCAGCAGCGTAACGGCCGGGACAGGGGGTGGCTACACCTTC.

Ten or more counts support this clone. The chain combines TRBV5-1 with TRBJ1-5; tentatively, D is TRBD1 (5 bases). V was cut by 0 bases and J by 0 bases, with 7 bases left in between. The germline gives CDR1 SGHRS, CDR2 YFSETQ. This CDR3 is built from 15 residues. The CDR3 reads CASSLVGASNQPQHF. The CDR3 DNA reads TGCGCCAGCAGCTTGGTAGGGGCTAGCAATCAGCCCCAGCATTTT.

This clone was detected many times. This chain connects TRBV7-8 to TRBJ1-1; D might be TRBD1 (6 bases). The CDR3 contains 14 residues. From germline, CDR1 is SGHVS and CDR2 FQNEAQ. The V end lost 4 bases, the J end lost 1 base, and 10 bases lay between the germline ends. The CDR3 is CASSYRVTNTEAFF. CDR3 nucleotide sequence: TGTGCCAGCAGCTACAGGGTGACGAACACTGAAGCTTTCTTT.

This clone was counted a few times. V and J are TRBV18 and TRBJ2-7; perhaps TRBD2 as D (5 bases). Germline CDR1 is KGHSH and CDR2 is LQKENI. The CDR3 consists of 16 residues. Trimming shortened V by 2 bases and J by 2 bases, and 16 bases separated the two germline ends. The CDR3 sequence: CASSPSTRDPTYEQYV. In DNA form, the CDR3 reads TGTGCCAGCTCACCAAGTACCCGGGATCCGACCTACGAGCAGTACGTC.

This clone was seen repeatedly, ten times or more. J is TRBJ1-1 and V is TRBV27; no clear D gene. CDR1 is MNHEY and CDR2 is SMNVEV in the germline V gene (reference sequence). This CDR3 has 13 amino acids. Trimming took 5 bases from V and 11 from J, leaving 18 bases between them. The CDR3 reads CASSQVGGLPAFF. The CDR3 nucleotides are TGTGCCAGCAGTCAGGTGGGAGGCCTTCCGGCTTTCTTT.

This chain connects TRBV18 to TRBJ2-7; 11 bases map to TRBD2. V lost 5 bases and J lost 0; bases outside the gene matches: 9. CDR3 length equals 17 residues. CDR1 KGHSH and CDR2 LQKENI come from the germline V gene. The CDR3 bases are TGTGCCAGCTCAGGGAAGGGACTAGCGGTCAGCTCCTACGAGCAGTACTTC. It yields the protein CASSGKGLAVSSYEQYF. The entire variable domain, with the rest obtained from reference TRBV18 and TRBJ2-7, is as follows: NAGVMQNPRHLVRRRGQEARLRCSPMKGHSHVYWYRQLPEEGLKFMVYLQKENIIDESGMPKERFSAEFPKEGPSILRIQQVVRGDSAAYFCASSGKGLAVSSYEQYFGPGTRLTVT.

This clone showed up many times. The rearrangement uses TRBV7-3 and TRBJ2-5, with 8 bases fitting TRBD2. This CDR3 contains 13 residues. V shed 2 bases and J 4 bases; nucleotides not matched to a gene: 0. The germline V gene encodes CDR1 SGHTA and CDR2 FQGTGA. The CDR3 here is CASSLLAGETQYF. The CDR3 DNA reads TGTGCCAGCAGCTTACTAGCGGGAGAGACCCAGTACTTC.

This clone was seen many times. V and J are TRBV6-6 and TRBJ1-2; D uncertain. Trimming left V 6 bases short and J 0 bases short, with 8 bases between. This CDR3 comprises 13 residues. CDR1 is MNHNY and CDR2 is SVGAGI in the germline V gene (reference sequence). The CDR3: CASRLQANYGYTF. In DNA form, the CDR3 reads TGTGCCAGCAGACTGCAGGCTAACTATGGCTACACCTTC.

At least ten counts were recorded for this clone. The rearrangement joins TRBV6-6 to TRBJ1-6; 10 nucleotides align to TRBD1. CDR1 is MNHNY and CDR2 is SVGAGI in the germline V gene (reference sequence). V trimming: 5 bases; J trimming: 7 bases; junction bases outside the gene matches: 2. The CDR3 has 14 amino acids. The CDR3 DNA follows: TGTGCCAGCAGTGCGGGACAGGGGAATTCACCCCTCCACTTT. Its protein is CASSAGQGNSPLHF.